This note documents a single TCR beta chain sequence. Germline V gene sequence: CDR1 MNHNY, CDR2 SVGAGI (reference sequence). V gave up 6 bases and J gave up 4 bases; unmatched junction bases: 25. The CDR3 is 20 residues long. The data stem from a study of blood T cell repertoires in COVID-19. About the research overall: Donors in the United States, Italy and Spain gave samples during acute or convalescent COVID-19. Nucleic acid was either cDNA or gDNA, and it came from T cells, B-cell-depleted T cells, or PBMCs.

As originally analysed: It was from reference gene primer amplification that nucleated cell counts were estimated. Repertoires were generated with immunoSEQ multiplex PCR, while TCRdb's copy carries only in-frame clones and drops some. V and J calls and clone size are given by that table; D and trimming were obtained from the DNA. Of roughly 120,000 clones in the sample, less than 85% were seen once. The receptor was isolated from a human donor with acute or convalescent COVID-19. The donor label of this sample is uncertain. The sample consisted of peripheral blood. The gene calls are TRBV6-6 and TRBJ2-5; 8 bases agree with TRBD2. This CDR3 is CASSLSRSRNRGGLSETQYF. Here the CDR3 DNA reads TGTGCCAGCAGCCTATCACGTTCGAGAAATCGGGGGGGCCTCTCAGAGACCCAGTACTTC.